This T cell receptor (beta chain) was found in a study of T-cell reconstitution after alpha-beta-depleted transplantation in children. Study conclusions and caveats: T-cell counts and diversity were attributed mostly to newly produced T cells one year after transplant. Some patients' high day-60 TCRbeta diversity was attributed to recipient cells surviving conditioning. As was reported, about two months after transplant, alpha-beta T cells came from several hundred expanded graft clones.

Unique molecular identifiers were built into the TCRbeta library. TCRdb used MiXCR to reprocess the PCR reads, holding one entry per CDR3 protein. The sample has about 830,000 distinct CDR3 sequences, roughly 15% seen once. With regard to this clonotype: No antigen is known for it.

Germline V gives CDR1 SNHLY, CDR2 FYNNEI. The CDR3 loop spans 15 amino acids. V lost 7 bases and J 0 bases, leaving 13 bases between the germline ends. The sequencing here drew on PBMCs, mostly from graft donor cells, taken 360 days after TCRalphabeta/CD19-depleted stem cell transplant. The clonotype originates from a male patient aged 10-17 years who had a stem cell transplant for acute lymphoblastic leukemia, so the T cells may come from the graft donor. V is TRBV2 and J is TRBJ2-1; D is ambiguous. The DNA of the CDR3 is TGTGCCAGCACCAGAACCAGGAGCTCCTACAATGAGCAGTTCTTC. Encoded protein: CASTRTRSSYNEQFF. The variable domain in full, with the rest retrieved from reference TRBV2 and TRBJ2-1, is EPEVTQTPSHQVTQMGQEVILRCVPISNHLYFYWYRQILGQKVEFLVSFYNNEISEKSEIFDDQFSVERPDGSNFTLKIRSTKLEDSAMYFCASTRTRSSYNEQFFGPGTRLTVL.